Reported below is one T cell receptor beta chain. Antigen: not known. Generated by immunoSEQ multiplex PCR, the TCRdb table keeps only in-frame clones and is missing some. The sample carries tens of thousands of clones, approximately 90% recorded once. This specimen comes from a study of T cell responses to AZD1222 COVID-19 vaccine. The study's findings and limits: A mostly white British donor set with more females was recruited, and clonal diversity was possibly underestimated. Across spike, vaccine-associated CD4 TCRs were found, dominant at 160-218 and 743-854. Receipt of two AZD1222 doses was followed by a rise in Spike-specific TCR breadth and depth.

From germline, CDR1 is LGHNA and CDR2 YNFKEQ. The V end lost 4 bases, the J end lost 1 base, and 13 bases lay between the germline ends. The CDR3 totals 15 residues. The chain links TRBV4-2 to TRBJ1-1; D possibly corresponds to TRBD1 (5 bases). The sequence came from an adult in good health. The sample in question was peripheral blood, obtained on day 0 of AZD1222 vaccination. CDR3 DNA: TGTGCCAGCAGCCCAAGGGGACGGGAGAACACTGAAGCTTTCTTT. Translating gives CASSPRGRENTEAFF.